The T cell receptor beta chain under discussion was sequenced for a study of blood T cell repertoires in COVID-19. Study-wide background: The cDNA or gDNA used as material had been derived from T cells, B-cell-depleted T cells, or PBMCs.

The repertoire was sequenced with immunoSEQ multiplex PCR; TCRdb's copy has only in-frame clones and lacks some. This sample has 95,000 to 150,000 clones, with 90% found just once. The V gene end was trimmed by 1 base and the J gene end by 3 bases; junction bases not matched to a gene: 18. The CDR3 has 19 residues. CDR1 and CDR2 (germline): GTSNPN, SVGIG (reference sequence). The rearrangement joins TRBV30 to TRBJ2-1; 7 positions match TRBD2. This clonotype was sampled from a woman aged 55-70 years with COVID-19, enrolled during active disease. Sequencing used peripheral blood. CDR3 coding DNA: TGTGCCTGGAGTGGTTACGGGGGGTCCCTCTCCCGGATCTACAATGAGCAGTTCTTC. This encodes CAWSGYGGSLSRIYNEQFF.